What follows are 14 T cell receptor beta chains derived from one specimen sequenced in a study of blood T cells in healthy people across ages. Sample-barcoded 5' priming and a J-beta primer mix drove a second PCR of 7 to 11 cycles. Each CDR3 protein is one row after TCRdb ran MiXCR on the 5' RACE reads. This table holds around 800,000 distinct CDR3 sequences, about 46% found once. Specimen: blood. The receptors here all came from a man older than 75 in good health.

This clonotype has more than one count but fewer than ten. The V call is TRBV9, the J call TRBJ2-3; D tentatively fits TRBD1 or TRBD2 (5 bases each). V lost 3 bases to trimming and J lost 5 bases, with 13 bases between them. The CDR3 loop spans 14 amino acids. CDR1 SGDLS and CDR2 YYNGEE come from the germline V gene. CDR3 in DNA: TGTGCCAGCAGCGCAACCCGGGGCCGAGATACGCAGTATTTT. Amino acids: CASSATRGRDTQYF. Full variable domain (rest looked up from reference TRBV9 and TRBJ2-3): DSGVTQTPKHLITATGQRVTLRCSPRSGDLSVYWYQQSLDQGLQFLIQYYNGEERAKGNILERFSAQQFPDLHSELNLSSLELGDSALYFCASSATRGRDTQYFGPGTRLTVL.

The chain joins TRBV28 to TRBJ1-4; weak D call: TRBD1 (5 bases). Germline CDR1 MDHEN, CDR2 SYDVKM. The CDR3 length is 15 residues. The germline V and J ends were trimmed by 4 bases and 11 bases, with 20 bases remaining between them. The CDR3 protein is CASSSTQGGIPKLFF. Written as DNA, the CDR3 is TGTGCCAGCAGTTCCACGCAGGGAGGCATCCCTAAACTGTTTTTT.

This chain connects TRBV6-2 or TRBV6-3 to TRBJ2-5; tentatively, D is TRBD1 (5 bases). Germline V gene data show CDR1 as MNHEY and CDR2 as SVGEGT. The CDR3 loop spans 15 amino acids. V was pared by 2 bases and J by 5 bases, with 15 bases between. The CDR3 loop is CASSYPDTAGETQYF. CDR3 coding DNA: TGTGCCAGCAGTTACCCGGACACAGCCGGGGAGACCCAGTACTTC.

The chain recombines TRBV11-1 with TRBJ2-2; D is undetermined. V gave up 2 bases and J gave up 4 bases, with 11 bases separating them. The CDR3 extends over 15 amino acids. Germline CDR1 reads SGHAT; CDR2 reads FQDESV (reference sequence). The CDR3 DNA is TGTGCCAGCAGCTTACAGTTTCTGGGCACCGGGGAGCTGTTTTTT. Translating gives CASSLQFLGTGELFF.

The rearrangement uses TRBV5-1 and TRBJ1-1; tentative D call: TRBD1 (6 bases). Looked up from germline, CDR1 is SGHRS and CDR2 is YFSETQ. The V and J ends lost 2 bases and 3 bases respectively, with 14 bases between them. This CDR3 is built from 15 residues. The CDR3 DNA follows: TGCGCCAGCAGCTTATCTGGGGGCTTCGACACTGAAGCTTTCTTT. Translated, it gives CASSLSGGFDTEAFF.

This clonotype was counted between two and nine times. Possible read error: a much larger clone is one base away. The J gene is TRBJ2-1, the V gene TRBV12-3 or TRBV12-4; 9 nucleotides match TRBD2. The better agreement between TRBJ2-7 and the DNA end casts doubt on the J call. CDR3 length: 15 amino acids. CDR3 coding DNA: TGTGCCAGCAGTTATAGCGGGAGCTCCTACAATGAGCAGTACTTC. Its protein is CASSYSGSSYNEQYF.

In the case of this clonotype: Its ends do not fully match the called genes, so a read error is possible. CDR3 coding DNA: TGTGCCTGCAGTCCTCTAGCGGGAGTCTACAATGAGCAGTTCTTC. This translates into CACSPLAGVYNEQFF. The chain joins TRBV7-2 to TRBJ2-1, with 10 bases that match TRBD2. The germline V gene has CDR1 SGHTA and CDR2 FQGNSA. The length of the CDR3 is 15 residues.

This clonotype was counted only a few times. V usage is TRBV7-2 and J usage is TRBJ2-2, with D possibly being TRBD2 (6 bases). CDR3 size: 15 residues. V shed 5 bases and J shed 1 base, with 11 bases lying between them. Germline V lookup: CDR1 SGHTA, CDR2 FQGNSA. CDR3 bases: TGTGCCAGCAGCCACAGGAGGGGGAACACCGGGGAGCTGTTTTTT. It codes for CASSHRRGNTGELFF.

CDR3 region: CASSQAARSGMDTQYF. CDR3 in DNA: TGCGCCAGCAGCCAAGCTGCGCGGAGTGGGATGGATACGCAGTATTTT. This sequence joins TRBV4-3 and TRBJ2-3; D is uncertain. This CDR3 has 16 residues. From germline, CDR1 is LGHNA and CDR2 YSLEER. With 1 base removed from V and 6 bases from J, the gap between germline ends came to 17 bases.

V and J are TRBV9 and TRBJ2-2; a weak D match, TRBD1 (5 bases). V was cut by 0 bases and J by 5 bases, with 11 bases left in between. The length of the CDR3 is 15 residues. Germline-derived CDR1 and CDR2 are SGDLS and YYNGEE. CDR3 amino acids: CASSVDPGRTGELFF. CDR3 bases: TGTGCCAGCAGCGTAGATCCAGGGCGGACCGGGGAGCTGTTTTTT.

This chain uses TRBV11-1 with TRBJ2-5; D is unclear. CDR1 SGHAT and CDR2 FQDESV come from the germline V gene (reference sequence). The CDR3 length is 13 residues. The germline V and J ends were trimmed by 2 bases and 0 bases, with 4 bases remaining between them. CDR3 in DNA: TGTGCCAGCAGCTTATCCGACCAAGAGACCCAGTACTTC. It codes for CASSLSDQETQYF. The entire variable domain, with the rest obtained from reference TRBV11-1 and TRBJ2-5, is as follows: EAEVAQSPRYKITEKSQAVAFWCDPISGHATLYWYRQILGQGPELLVQFQDESVVDDSQLPKDRFSAERLKGVDSTLKIQPAELGDSAMYLCASSLSDQETQYFGPGTRLLVL.

The chain uses TRBV2 and TRBJ1-1, with D perhaps matching TRBD1 (5 bases). V was cut by 0 bases and J by 10 bases, with 9 bases left in between. The CDR3 extends over 12 amino acids. From germline, CDR1 is SNHLY and CDR2 FYNNEI. This CDR3 is CASSEAGLTAFF. The CDR3 DNA sequence: TGTGCCAGCAGTGAAGCGGGACTTACAGCTTTCTTT.

This clonotype has more than one count but fewer than ten. It may be a read error: a sequence one base away is much more abundant. V gene TRBV7-3 combines with J gene TRBJ2-4; D gene unclear. The CDR3 length is 13 residues. V shed 3 bases and J shed 13 bases, with 16 bases lying between them. CDR1 is SGHTA, CDR2 FQGTGA, per germline. The CDR3 nucleotides read TGTGCCAGCAGCTTCTCAGAGTACAATGAGCAGTACTTC. It yields the protein CASSFSEYNEQYF.

V and J are TRBV28 and TRBJ2-7, with D possibly matching TRBD2 (6 bases). Germline-derived CDR1 and CDR2 are MDHEN and SYDVKM. Between the trimmed V and J ends, which lost 5 bases and 5 bases, there was a span of 25 bases. This CDR3 has 17 residues. CDR3 region: CASSRSSERLGLNEQYF. CDR3 nucleotide sequence: TGTGCCAGCAGTCGATCTAGCGAGAGGTTAGGCTTAAACGAGCAGTACTTC. Complete variable domain (other parts from reference TRBV28 and TRBJ2-7): DVKVTQSSRYLVKRTGEKVFLECVQDMDHENMFWYRQDPGLGLRLIYFSYDVKMKEKGDIPEGYSVSREKKERFSLILESASTNQTSMYLCASSRSSERLGLNEQYFGPGTRLTVT.